This is a list of T cell receptor beta chains from one sample in a study of T cells after posttransplantation cyclophosphamide. Libraries were prepared by immunoSEQ multiplex PCR; TCRdb keeps only in-frame clonotypes and omits some of them. The sample contains 40,000 or so clones, none occurring once; 5.5% to 6% lies in the top ten. Sequencing was done on a sample of PBMCs. The source is a man in his thirties or forties in good health and a related stem cell transplant donor. Both conserved end residues are part of each CDR3. Each record gives: clone size, J gene, V gene, D gene, CDR3 DNA, CDR3 protein. The D gene is left open where the match is weak. Clone size reads once, few, many, or a class if the clone is expanded.

abundance: many
j_gene: TRBJ1-3
v_gene: TRBV18
d_gene: NA
CDR3nt: TGTGCCAGCTCACCCCCGGACAGTGGAAACACCATATATTTT
CDR3aa: CASSPPDSGNTIYF

abundance: many
j_gene: TRBJ2-1
v_gene: TRBV5-6
d_gene: NA
CDR3nt: TGTGCCAGCAGCTTCAAGACAGTGGCGAGATCTAATGAGCAGTTCTTC
CDR3aa: CASSFKTVARSNEQFF

abundance: many
j_gene: TRBJ2-5
v_gene: TRBV19
d_gene: NA
CDR3nt: TGTGCCAGTAGTATTCCAGGGGTGCTAGAGACCCAGTACTTC
CDR3aa: CASSIPGVLETQYF

abundance: many
j_gene: TRBJ1-3
v_gene: TRBV9
d_gene: NA
CDR3nt: TGTGCCAGCAGCACTGACAGTGGGTCCTCTAGAAACACCATATATTTT
CDR3aa: CASSTDSGSSRNTIYF

abundance: few
j_gene: TRBJ2-5
v_gene: TRBV7-8
d_gene: NA
CDR3nt: TGTGCCAGCAGCTTTCCGGGCGGGGAGACCCAGTACTTC
CDR3aa: CASSFPGGETQYF

abundance: many
j_gene: TRBJ1-2
v_gene: TRBV6-2/TRBV6-3
d_gene: TRBD1
CDR3nt: TGTGCCAGCAGTTACCCGACAGGGGGCCATGGCTACACCTTC
CDR3aa: CASSYPTGGHGYTF

abundance: many
j_gene: TRBJ1-5
v_gene: TRBV12-3/TRBV12-4
d_gene: NA
CDR3nt: TGTGCCAGCAGTTTGGGGCAAGCCGGTTTTGGCAATCAGCCCCAGCATTTT
CDR3aa: CASSLGQAGFGNQPQHF

abundance: many
j_gene: TRBJ2-7
v_gene: TRBV6-6
d_gene: NA
CDR3nt: TGTGCCAGCAGTTACAGTGTTGTCAGTCCCTACGAGCAGTACTTC
CDR3aa: CASSYSVVSPYEQYF

abundance: many
j_gene: TRBJ1-1
v_gene: TRBV6-1
d_gene: NA
CDR3nt: TGTGCCAGCATACGGGACTTCTTTGAAGCTTTCTTT
CDR3aa: CASIRDFFEAFF

abundance: many
j_gene: TRBJ2-2
v_gene: TRBV6-4
d_gene: NA
CDR3nt: TGTGCCAGCAGTCCCTTCTGGAGACAGTCGCCCGGGGAGCTGTTTTTT
CDR3aa: CASSPFWRQSPGELFF

abundance: many
j_gene: TRBJ1-2
v_gene: TRBV4-3
d_gene: NA
CDR3nt: TGCGCCAGCAGCCAAGAAAGAGGGGGAGGTTATGGCTACACCTTC
CDR3aa: CASSQERGGGYGYTF

abundance: many
j_gene: TRBJ1-3
v_gene: TRBV6-6
d_gene: TRBD1
CDR3nt: TGTGCCAGCAGTTACCTAACAGGGGGCTCTGGAAACACCATATATTTT
CDR3aa: CASSYLTGGSGNTIYF

abundance: many
j_gene: TRBJ1-3
v_gene: TRBV11-1
d_gene: TRBD1
CDR3nt: TGTGCCAGCAGCCGCCTAACAGGGGAGTCTGGAAACACCATATATTTT
CDR3aa: CASSRLTGESGNTIYF

abundance: many
j_gene: TRBJ2-1
v_gene: TRBV5-1
d_gene: TRBD2
CDR3nt: TGCGCCAGCAGCTCTAGCGGGGGGGGTCACAATGAGCAGTTCTTC
CDR3aa: CASSSSGGGHNEQFF

abundance: many
j_gene: TRBJ2-7
v_gene: TRBV27
d_gene: NA
CDR3nt: TGTGCCAGCAGTTTATCCCTGGCAGGGGGGTACGAGCAGTACTTC
CDR3aa: CASSLSLAGGYEQYF

abundance: many
j_gene: TRBJ1-4
v_gene: TRBV7-8
d_gene: NA
CDR3nt: TGTGCCAGCAGCTTCAGGGATGCTAATGAAAAACTGTTTTTT
CDR3aa: CASSFRDANEKLFF

abundance: many
j_gene: TRBJ1-2
v_gene: TRBV5-1
d_gene: TRBD1
CDR3nt: TGCGCCAGCAGCTTGCAGGGGGCGGACTATGGCTACACCTTC
CDR3aa: CASSLQGADYGYTF

abundance: many
j_gene: TRBJ2-1
v_gene: TRBV11-3
d_gene: NA
CDR3nt: TGTGCCAGCAGTCAGGGGCTCGCCTCGGATGAGCAGTTCTTC
CDR3aa: CASSQGLASDEQFF

abundance: many
j_gene: TRBJ2-1
v_gene: TRBV14
d_gene: TRBD2
CDR3nt: TGTGCCAGCAGCCCCCGAGGCGGGGGGCGCTCCTACAATGAGCAGTTCTTC
CDR3aa: CASSPRGGGRSYNEQFF

abundance: many
j_gene: TRBJ1-1
v_gene: TRBV18
d_gene: TRBD1
CDR3nt: TGTGCCAGCTCACCCGGACAGGGGCTGAACACTGAAGCTTTCTTT
CDR3aa: CASSPGQGLNTEAFF

abundance: many
j_gene: TRBJ1-1
v_gene: TRBV6-1
d_gene: TRBD1
CDR3nt: TGTGCCAGCAGGGGGCAGGGGGCTGAAGCTTTCTTT
CDR3aa: CASRGQGAEAFF

abundance: many
j_gene: TRBJ2-7
v_gene: TRBV6-5
d_gene: NA
CDR3nt: TGTGCCAGCAGTTACTCGGGCAGGGAGATATACGAGCAGTACTTC
CDR3aa: CASSYSGREIYEQYF

abundance: many
j_gene: TRBJ2-7
v_gene: TRBV5-1
d_gene: TRBD1
CDR3nt: TGCGCCAGCAGCCCTACCGGGACAGCCTACGAGCAGTACTTC
CDR3aa: CASSPTGTAYEQYF

abundance: many
j_gene: TRBJ2-3
v_gene: TRBV19
d_gene: NA
CDR3nt: TGTGCCAGTAGTCGGGACTTTCCTTCCACAGATACGCAGTATTTT
CDR3aa: CASSRDFPSTDTQYF

abundance: many
j_gene: TRBJ1-6
v_gene: TRBV7-7
d_gene: TRBD1
CDR3nt: TGTGCTAGCAGCTTAGTTGGGGACAGGGATAGCTCCTATAATTCACCCCTCCACTTT
CDR3aa: CASSLVGDRDSSYNSPLHF

abundance: many
j_gene: TRBJ1-1
v_gene: TRBV2
d_gene: TRBD1
CDR3nt: TGTGCCAGCAGTGGCCGGACAGGGAATAGCGCTGAAGCTTTCTTT
CDR3aa: CASSGRTGNSAEAFF

abundance: many
j_gene: TRBJ2-7
v_gene: TRBV6-1
d_gene: NA
CDR3nt: TGTGCCAGCAGGGTGGGGGGTACGAGCTCCTACGAGCAGTACTTC
CDR3aa: CASRVGGTSSYEQYF

abundance: many
j_gene: TRBJ2-2
v_gene: TRBV28
d_gene: TRBD1
CDR3nt: TGTGCCAGCAGGGACAGGGTTGGCACCGGGGAGCTGTTTTTT
CDR3aa: CASRDRVGTGELFF

abundance: many
j_gene: TRBJ1-5
v_gene: TRBV11-2
d_gene: NA
CDR3nt: TGTGCCAGCAGCTCCGCCCTCGGGCCCCAGCATTTT
CDR3aa: CASSSALGPQHF

abundance: many
j_gene: TRBJ1-4
v_gene: TRBV12-3/TRBV12-4
d_gene: NA
CDR3nt: TGTGCCAGCAGCATACAAGAAAAACTGTTTTTT
CDR3aa: CASSIQEKLFF

abundance: many
j_gene: TRBJ2-3
v_gene: TRBV5-1
d_gene: TRBD2
CDR3nt: TGCGCCAGCAGCTCAACCCCTAGCGGGGGAGATACGCAGTATTTT
CDR3aa: CASSSTPSGGDTQYF

abundance: few
j_gene: TRBJ2-5
v_gene: TRBV7-7
d_gene: TRBD2
CDR3nt: TGTGCCAGCAGCTGGGGAGAAGCGGGGGTCCCCGGGACCCAGTACTTC
CDR3aa: CASSWGEAGVPGTQYF